The 3 T cell receptor beta chains below were found in one sample sequenced in a study of blood T cells in healthy people across ages. A second PCR of about 6 to 12 cycles used a sample-barcoded 5' primer and a J-beta primer mix. TCRdb independently ran MiXCR on the 5' RACE reads; one entry per CDR3 protein. The top ten hold approximately 7.9% of the sample, which has 1.2 million to 1.5 million distinct CDR3 sequences, roughly 40% seen once. Sequences were obtained from blood. Receptors were obtained from a woman younger than 35 in good health.

As to this clonotype: Relative to the germline gene, one junction end is altered; a read error may explain this. The chain carries TRBV27 and TRBJ1-2; a weak D match, TRBD1 (5 bases). This CDR3 has 15 amino acids. CDR1 and CDR2 (germline): MNHEY, SMNVEV (reference sequence). The CDR3 nucleotides are TGTGCCATCAGTCTAACCCCTCAAGGGGTCTATGGCTACACCTTC. It is translated as CAISLTPQGVYGYTF.

This clonotype was detected a few times. The chain recombines TRBV6-2 or TRBV6-3 with TRBJ2-4; D may match TRBD1 or TRBD2 (5 bases each). Germline CDR1 MNHEY, CDR2 SVGEGT. CDR3 length equals 14 residues. Trimming took 4 bases from V and 13 from J, leaving 20 bases between them. In DNA, the CDR3 is TGTGCCAGCAGTTCAGGGACGGAGCCTTATGAGCAGTACTTC. It translates to CASSSGTEPYEQYF.

The V gene is TRBV20-1, the J gene TRBJ2-1; tentatively, D is TRBD2 (5 bases). This CDR3 has 11 amino acids. The V gene's germline CDR1 is DFQATT and CDR2 SNEGSKA (reference sequence). V lost 6 bases and J lost 13, with 16 bases in between. CDR3 DNA sequence: TGCAGTGCCGGCGAGGGCGCTACCCAGTTCTTC. Translation gives CSAGEGATQFF.